Below are 7 T cell receptor beta chains sequenced from a single sample in a study. TCRdb recomputed calls from the RT-PCR reads with MiXCR, one row per CDR3 protein. The sample lists fewer than 800,000 distinct CDR3 sequences; approximately 15% were seen once. The sequencing input was memory CD4+ T cells from blood. Every receptor here comes from a female donor in good health, serving as a healthy control.

This clonotype was found a few times. The rearrangement joins TRBV11-1 to TRBJ2-1, with D perhaps matching TRBD1 or TRBD2 (5 bases each). The length of the CDR3 is 15 residues. The V gene lost 5 bases and the J gene lost 9 bases, with 20 bases spanning the gap. The V gene's germline CDR1 is SGHAT and CDR2 FQDESV (reference sequence). The CDR3 region is CASSPRRFGDGEQFF. CDR3 sequence (DNA): TGTGCCAGCAGCCCACGGAGATTCGGGGACGGTGAGCAGTTCTTC.

The gene calls are TRBV4-2 and TRBJ2-3; a weak D match, TRBD1 (5 bases). Germline CDR1 is LGHNA and CDR2 is YNFKEQ. The V end was cut by 1 base, the J end by 1 base, with 12 bases between. The CDR3 is 16 amino acids. CDR3 loop: CASSQGVGLRTDTQYF. Written as DNA, the CDR3 is TGTGCCAGCAGCCAAGGGGTGGGGCTACGCACAGATACGCAGTATTTT.

This chain joins TRBV5-4 and TRBJ2-5; 8 bases fit TRBD1. V dropped 0 bases and J dropped 0; count of bases not matched to a gene: 4. CDR1 is SGHNT, CDR2 YYREEE, per germline (reference sequence). This CDR3 has 16 residues. CDR3 sequence reads: CASSLGQGLYQETQYF. The CDR3, as DNA: TGTGCCAGCAGCTTGGGACAGGGGCTCTACCAAGAGACCCAGTACTTC.

This clonotype was counted at least ten times. The chain couples TRBV24-1 to TRBJ2-3; 12 nucleotides agree with TRBD2. The J segment lost 10 bases and the V segment lost 4 bases, leaving 11 bases of the junction unmatched. There are 16 residues in the CDR3. Germline CDR1 reads KGHDR; CDR2 reads SFDVKD. CDR3 bases: TGTGCCACCAGTGAGATGACTAGCGGGAGAGAGGTCCCGCAGTATTTT. Its translation: CATSEMTSGREVPQYF.

This chain links TRBV12-3 or TRBV12-4 with TRBJ2-7; 7 bases agree with TRBD1. With 7 bases clipped from V and 3 bases from J, the junction kept 9 bases outside the gene matches. The CDR3 is made up of 14 amino acids. The CDR3 DNA is TGTGCCAGCAACTTACAGGGGATGGACTACGAGCAGTACTTC. It specifies CASNLQGMDYEQYF.

This clonotype was found many times. This sequence joins TRBV20-1 and TRBJ2-3; tentative D call: TRBD1 (6 bases). V was clipped by 3 bases and J by 7 bases, with 17 bases between them. CDR1 and CDR2 from the germline V gene are DFQATT and SNEGSKA (reference sequence). The CDR3 runs 14 residues. DNA of the CDR3: TGCAGTGCTAGCTCCGGGACAAAAGGCTATACGCAGTATTTT. Amino acids: CSASSGTKGYTQYF.

Ten or more counts support this clonotype. The chain employs TRBV20-1 and TRBJ2-7; maybe TRBD1 (6 bases). Trimming removed 0 bases at V and 5 bases at J, with 14 bases between. There are 14 residues in the CDR3. CDR1 is DFQATT and CDR2 is SNEGSKA in the germline V gene (reference sequence). The CDR3 DNA is TGCAGTGCTAGAGAGACAGGAAAACCCCACGAGCAGTACTTC. It yields the protein CSARETGKPHEQYF.